Here is one T cell receptor beta chain with its context. Antigen unknown. These data belong to a study of post-analysis software for immune sequencing data. Study-level results: A few TRBV segments, TRBV5-6, TRBV5-1 and TRBV20-1 among them, were found more frequent in patients than controls.

The CDR3 has 14 amino acids. J lost 6 bases, V lost 4 bases, and 4 bases had no gene match. The V gene's germline CDR1 is SGHRS and CDR2 YFSETQ. cDNA libraries of TCR beta carried unique molecular identifiers. TCRdb re-analysed the PCR reads in MiXCR, keeping a single row per CDR3 protein. The sample has 150,000 to 200,000 distinct CDR3 sequences, over 25% seen once. The specimen sequenced was blood. The receptor was isolated from a girl between 5 and 17 years old with multiple sclerosis. The rearrangement uses TRBV5-1 and TRBJ1-6, with 7 bases fitting TRBD1. This chain's CDR3 is CASSQGQPNSPLHF. Written as DNA, the CDR3 is TGCGCCAGCAGCCAGGGACAGCCTAATTCACCCCTCCACTTT.